This T cell receptor (beta chain) was recovered during a study of blood T cell repertoires in COVID-19. As for the study in general: Spain, Italy and the United States supplied samples that represented acute and convalescent COVID-19. Nucleic acid was either cDNA or gDNA, and it came from T cells, B-cell-depleted T cells, or PBMCs.

In the authors' workflow: Researchers report that nucleated cell counts were estimated from reference gene primer amplification. Profiled with immunoSEQ multiplex PCR; TCRdb holds only in-frame clones, not every one. Clonal size and the V and J genes are those of that table, whereas D and trimming came from the DNA. The top ten hold roughly 3.2% of the sample, which has 60,000 or so clones, 70% to 85% seen once. This clone was recorded a few times. The CDR3 totals 14 residues. Germline V CDR1 and CDR2: SGHRS, YFSETQ. Trimming left V 2 bases short and J 2 bases short, with 8 bases between. The receptor was isolated from a man aged 60 to 69 with acute or convalescent COVID-19. The chain couples TRBV5-1 to TRBJ2-1; no clear D gene. The sequenced sample consisted of peripheral blood. The CDR3 region is CASSLAGTYNEQFF. CDR3 sequence (DNA): TGCGCCAGCAGCTTAGCAGGTACCTACAATGAGCAGTTCTTC.